This T cell receptor (beta chain) was captured by sequencing in a study of T and B cells in COVID-19 patients. This clonotype has at least ten counts. Blood genomic DNA input for TRB amplification was 250-500 ng. J lost 6 bases, V lost 0 bases, and 13 bases had no gene match. Germline CDR1 reads MNHEY; CDR2 reads SVGAGI. This CDR3 has 17 residues. TRB rearrangements were amplified by multiplex PCR with BIOMED2 TRB-A/B primers. TCRdb reanalysed the multiplex PCR reads using MiXCR and keeps one entry per CDR3 protein. The sample includes 1,500 to 2,000 distinct CDR3 sequences, approximately 22% of them seen just once.

Material: blood. The chain has TRBV6-5 and TRBJ1-1, with 7 bases fitting TRBD1. The receptor was derived from a human donor with active COVID-19. The CDR3 DNA sequence: TGTGCCAGCAGTTACTCGATAGCAGGGGGGTGGGCTCCTGAAGCTTTCTTT. This translates into CASSYSIAGGWAPEAFF.